The 23 T cell receptor beta chains reported below all come from one sample, sequenced in a study of cytomegalovirus exposure and HLA in healthy donors. Here immunoSEQ multiplex PCR was the method, and the copy in TCRdb shows in-frame clones only, minus some. The profile covers 76,000 or so clones, with roughly 94% appearing a single time and about 3.3% taken by the ten largest. The sequencing sample was made of PBMCs. The source is a young woman in good health and CMV-seropositive.

The chain has TRBV7-9 and TRBJ1-2, with D uncertain. The CDR3 length is 14 residues. Trimming shortened V by 3 bases and J by 2 bases, and 10 bases separated the two germline ends. Germline V gives CDR1 SEHNR, CDR2 FQNEAQ (reference sequence). DNA of the CDR3: TGTGCCAGCAGCTTCGCCCCAGGAAACTATGGCTACACCTTC. It codes for CASSFAPGNYGYTF.

CDR3 DNA: TGTGCCAGCAGCTTAGGATTGGGCTCTGAAGCTTTCTTT. Protein product: CASSLGLGSEAFF. J is TRBJ1-1 and V is TRBV7-9, with D unclear. The CDR3 loop spans 13 amino acids. V lost 1 base and J lost 6, with 9 bases in between. Germline CDR1 reads SEHNR; CDR2 reads FQNEAQ (reference sequence).

The genes are TRBV7-2 and TRBJ2-3; 12 bases map to TRBD2. In germline, CDR1 is SGHTA, CDR2 FQGNSA. V lost 5 bases to trimming and J lost 5 bases; unmatched junction nucleotides: 11. This CDR3 is 17 amino acids long. The CDR3 reads CASSLLPSGGAGDTQYF. The CDR3 coding sequence is TGTGCCAGCAGCCTACTCCCTAGCGGGGGGGCCGGAGATACGCAGTATTTT.

This clone appeared a few times. This chain uses TRBV9 with TRBJ2-2, with 9 positions matching TRBD1. Trimming cost V 4 bases and J 5 bases; bases outside gene matches: 6. Germline CDR1 reads SGDLS; CDR2 reads YYNGEE. The CDR3 consists of 15 residues. CDR3 region: CASSRTGEKTGELFF. In DNA form, the CDR3 reads TGTGCCAGCAGCCGGACAGGGGAAAAAACCGGGGAGCTGTTTTTT.

This clone showed up just once. The rearrangement uses TRBV6-4 and TRBJ2-2; D ambiguous. Germline values: CDR1 MRHNA, CDR2 SNTAGT. The CDR3 has 15 residues. The V end lost 5 bases, the J end lost 1 base, and 11 bases lay between the germline ends. CDR3 protein: CASSNEAWNTGELFF. Written as DNA, the CDR3 is TGTGCCAGCAGTAATGAGGCATGGAACACCGGGGAGCTGTTTTTT.

The V gene is TRBV13, the J gene TRBJ2-5, with 8 nucleotides matching TRBD2. The ends lost 6 bases at V and 3 bases at J; junction bases unmatched: 9. Germline loops: CDR1 PRHDT, CDR2 FYEKMQ (reference sequence). The CDR3 consists of 15 residues. DNA for the CDR3: TGTGCCAGCAGTCTTCTCAGCGGGGGAAAAGAGACCCAGTACTTC. Amino acids: CASSLLSGGKETQYF.

This chain joins TRBV28 and TRBJ2-7; 10 bases align to TRBD1. V shed 7 bases and J 1 base; nucleotides not matched to a gene: 13. CDR3 length: 17 residues. Germline loops: CDR1 MDHEN, CDR2 SYDVKM. The CDR3 DNA follows: TGTGCCAGCACCCCCCACCCGGGACAGGGGAGTTCCTACGAGCAGTACTTC. This codes for CASTPHPGQGSSYEQYF.

This sequence joins TRBV2 and TRBJ2-1, with TRBD2 identical over 9 bases. The CDR3 sequence is 16 residues long. The J segment lost 3 bases and the V segment lost 4 bases, leaving 7 bases of the junction unmatched. Germline assignment: CDR1 SNHLY and CDR2 FYNNEI. The CDR3 bases are TGTGCCAGCAGTGGGGCTAGCGGGGCCGTCTACAATGAGCAGTTCTTC. Translating it yields CASSGASGAVYNEQFF.

The chain couples TRBV11-2 to TRBJ2-5, with D possibly being TRBD1 (5 bases). V was pared by 1 base and J by 4 bases, with 16 bases between. This CDR3 comprises 16 residues. The germline V gene has CDR1 SGHAT and CDR2 FQNNGV. The chain's CDR3 is CASSLGGPGSGETQYF. The DNA of the CDR3 is TGTGCCAGCAGCTTAGGAGGCCCAGGGTCAGGAGAGACCCAGTACTTC.

V is TRBV4-2 and J is TRBJ2-3; the match to TRBD2 covers 11 bases. V dropped 0 bases and J dropped 4; count of bases not matched to a gene: 3. The germline V gene has CDR1 LGHNA and CDR2 YNFKEQ. The CDR3 length is 16 residues. CDR3 bases: TGTGCCAGCAGCCAAGAATCTAGCGGGGGGCCAGATACGCAGTATTTT. Its protein is CASSQESSGGPDTQYF.

The V call is TRBV19, the J call TRBJ2-7; 7 nucleotides line up with TRBD2. The CDR3 is 16 amino acids. Germline-derived CDR1 and CDR2 are LNHDA and SQIVND (reference sequence). J gave up 2 bases and V 4 bases, and 11 bases lay outside the gene matches. CDR3 amino acids: CASSTGLVPFTYEQYF. The CDR3 nucleotides read TGTGCCAGTAGTACCGGACTAGTTCCTTTTACCTACGAGCAGTACTTC.

This chain joins TRBV18 and TRBJ1-5, with D unresolved. The germline gives CDR1 KGHSH, CDR2 LQKENI. The CDR3 runs 14 residues. Between the trimmed V and J ends, which lost 5 bases and 1 base, there was a span of 9 bases. CDR3 nucleotide sequence: TGTGCCAGCTCATCCACCGGGAGCAATCAGCCCCAGCATTTT. Translating gives CASSSTGSNQPQHF. The full variable domain, in which reference TRBV18 and TRBJ1-5 provide the parts outside the CDR3, is NAGVMQNPRHLVRRRGQEARLRCSPMKGHSHVYWYRQLPEEGLKFMVYLQKENIIDESGMPKERFSAEFPKEGPSILRIQQVVRGDSAAYFCASSSTGSNQPQHFGDGTRLSIL.

The chain carries TRBV5-6 and TRBJ2-5; TRBD2 agrees at 13 bases. After removal of 4 bases from V and 4 bases from J, the junction contained 4 bases not matched to a gene. Germline V CDR1 and CDR2: SGHDT, YYEEEE. This CDR3 comprises 15 residues. CDR3 region: CASSGLAGAVETQYF. CDR3 bases: TGTGCCAGCAGCGGACTAGCGGGAGCGGTAGAGACCCAGTACTTC.

The chain carries TRBV7-2 and TRBJ2-5; the match to TRBD2 covers 9 bases. J gave up 2 bases and V 4 bases, and 5 bases lay outside the gene matches. This CDR3 is built from 15 residues. Germline V gives CDR1 SGHTA, CDR2 FQGNSA. The CDR3 is CASSYGSGGQETQYF. CDR3 sequence (DNA): TGTGCCAGCAGCTACGGTAGCGGGGGTCAAGAGACCCAGTACTTC.

The rearrangement uses TRBV4-3 and TRBJ1-2, with D maybe TRBD1 (6 bases). Trimming removed 4 bases from V and 7 bases from J, with 19 bases in between. The V gene's germline CDR1 is LGHNA and CDR2 YSLEER. CDR3 size: 15 residues. The CDR3 DNA follows: TGCGCCAGCAGCCGACTTAACAGGGATAAGAGTGGCTACACCTTC. Its protein product is CASSRLNRDKSGYTF.

J is TRBJ2-7 and V is TRBV7-2; 8 bases match TRBD2. CDR1 is SGHTA, CDR2 FQGNSA, per germline. With 1 base clipped from V and 7 bases from J, the junction kept 9 bases outside the gene matches. The CDR3 contains 15 residues. CDR3 bases: TGTGCCAGCAGCTTAGTTGAGCGCGGGGGGCCTGAGCAGTACTTC. Its protein product is CASSLVERGGPEQYF.

The genes are TRBV6-5 and TRBJ2-7, with 7 bases that match TRBD1. Germline V CDR1 and CDR2: MNHEY, SVGAGI. Trimming took 2 bases from V and 7 from J; bases not matched to a gene: 11. The length of the CDR3 is 15 residues. The DNA of the CDR3 is TGTGCCAGCAGTTACCCGCGTCAGGGGGTATGGGAGCAGTACTTC. Protein: CASSYPRQGVWEQYF.

The genes are TRBV28 and TRBJ2-7; 9 nucleotides align to TRBD1. With V trimmed by 3 bases and J by 6 bases, 3 bases remained unmatched. CDR1 is MDHEN, CDR2 SYDVKM, per germline. The CDR3 covers 13 residues. DNA of the CDR3: TGTGCCAGCAGTTTGGGACAGGGAGTCGAGCAGTACTTC. Residues: CASSLGQGVEQYF.

The chain recombines TRBV29-1 with TRBJ1-2; D is uncertain. The V gene lost 0 bases and the J gene lost 8 bases, with 19 bases spanning the gap. The CDR3 loop spans 15 amino acids. Germline V gene data show CDR1 as SQVTM and CDR2 as ANQGSEA. The CDR3 protein is CSVEEALGLYSGYTF. The CDR3, as DNA: TGCAGCGTTGAAGAGGCCCTAGGACTTTATTCCGGCTACACCTTC.

The chain carries TRBV2 and TRBJ1-1; unclear D gene. Germline loops: CDR1 SNHLY, CDR2 FYNNEI. CDR3 length: 17 residues. V was trimmed by 5 bases and J by 0 bases, leaving 19 bases between them. DNA of the CDR3: TGTGCCAGCAGTACCGCGAGAGGGATCTTTATGAACACTGAAGCTTTCTTT. It codes for CASSTARGIFMNTEAFF.

V gene TRBV18 combines with J gene TRBJ2-2, with TRBD2 matching over 8 bases. V dropped 0 bases and J dropped 0; count of bases not matched to a gene: 6. CDR3 length: 18 residues. Germline V CDR1 and CDR2: KGHSH, LQKENI. CDR3 bases: TGTGCCAGCTCACCACCCGTGGCTAGCGGGCCGAACACCGGGGAGCTGTTTTTT. Its protein is CASSPPVASGPNTGELFF.

This sequence joins TRBV29-1 and TRBJ1-1; weak D call: TRBD1 (5 bases). Looked up from germline, CDR1 is SQVTM and CDR2 is ANQGSEA. V lost 6 bases, J lost 6 bases, and 20 bases lay in between. The CDR3 runs 14 residues. CDR3 sequence (DNA): TGCAGCGTGCGGGGCGCGAAGGAGATCCCTGAAGCTTTCTTT. It specifies CSVRGAKEIPEAFF.

The genes are TRBV30 and TRBJ1-5; weak D call: TRBD1 (6 bases). Per germline, CDR1 GTSNPN and CDR2 SVGIG (reference sequence). V dropped 1 base and J dropped 7 bases, with 14 bases sitting between them. The length of the CDR3 is 14 residues. Here the CDR3 reads CAWSAGALGQPQHF. The DNA for the CDR3 is TGTGCCTGGAGTGCAGGGGCTCTGGGCCAGCCCCAGCATTTT. Variable domain in full (rest from reference TRBV30 and TRBJ1-5): SQTIHQWPATLVQPVGSPLSLECTVEGTSNPNLYWYRQAAGRGLQLLFYSVGIGQISSEVPQNLSASRPQDRQFILSSKKLLLSDSGFYLCAWSAGALGQPQHFGDGTRLSIL.